What follows are 32 T cell receptor beta chains derived from one specimen sequenced in a study of blood T cell repertoires in COVID-19 (TCRdb year 2020). Libraries were constructed by the immunoSEQ multiplex PCR assay. TCRdb holds this immuneACCESS table with in-frame rearrangements only. Some clones are missing; in checked studies, unresolved V genes explain under half, and the rest has no known cause. This sample has around 500,000 clones in its table, and 70% to 90% of those were observed once. Approximately 3% of the sample goes to the ten largest clones. The sample comprised peripheral blood. These receptors were collected from a human donor in a cohort sampled during active COVID-19.

J is TRBJ2-5 and V is TRBV18, with 7 bases matching TRBD1. The CDR3 loop spans 13 amino acids. The germline V gene has CDR1 KGHSH and CDR2 LQKENI. After removal of 3 bases from V and 2 bases from J, the junction contained 0 bases not matched to a gene. The CDR3 bases are TGTGCCAGCTCACCGGACAGGCAAGAGACCCAGTACTTC. It is translated as CASSPDRQETQYF.

The CDR3, as DNA: TGCGCCAGCAGCCAAGTGGTTAGCGGGAGGCTGCGCGAGCAGTACTTC. It codes for CASSQVVSGRLREQYF. V is TRBV4-3 and J is TRBJ2-7; 10 bases line up with TRBD2. This CDR3 has 16 amino acids. Trimming took 1 base from V and 6 from J; bases not matched to a gene: 9. Germline CDR1 reads LGHNA; CDR2 reads YSLEER.

The chain combines TRBV5-1 with TRBJ1-1; TRBD1 might be the D (6 bases). Deletions cut 2 bases from V and 7 bases from J, with 21 bases between. The CDR3 consists of 16 residues. Germline V gene data show CDR1 as SGHRS and CDR2 as YFSETQ. The CDR3 is CASSFDPGTFRGEAFF. The CDR3 DNA reads as TGCGCCAGCAGCTTTGATCCGGGGACATTTCGGGGTGAAGCTTTCTTT.

CDR3 in amino acids: CASSPRRGATEAFF. The CDR3 DNA follows: TGCGCCAGCAGCCCACGACGGGGAGCCACTGAAGCTTTCTTT. V gene TRBV5-1 combines with J gene TRBJ1-1; D is undetermined. V was trimmed by 4 bases and J by 4 bases, leaving 14 bases between them. The CDR3 runs 14 residues. Germline CDR1 and CDR2: SGHRS and YFSETQ.

This clone was detected once. The chain links TRBV19 to TRBJ1-5, with D possibly being TRBD1 (6 bases). Germline V gene lookup returns CDR1 LNHDA and CDR2 SQIVND (reference sequence). Trimming shortened V by 5 bases and J by 4 bases, and 21 bases separated the two germline ends. This CDR3 is built from 17 residues. CDR3 region: CASSSLTGVGANQPQHF. In nucleotides, the CDR3 is TGTGCCAGTAGTTCCCTGACAGGAGTGGGGGCAAATCAGCCCCAGCATTTT.

Only one count was recorded for this clone. The gene calls are TRBV5-1 and TRBJ2-7; 8 bases line up with TRBD1. This CDR3 contains 15 residues. CDR1 SGHRS and CDR2 YFSETQ come from the germline V gene. The trim removed 0 bases at V and 2 bases at J, leaving 4 bases unmatched. The CDR3 bases are TGCGCCAGCAGCTTGGGTCGGACAGGGCCCTACGAGCAGTACTTC. This codes for CASSLGRTGPYEQYF.

The CDR3 DNA is TGTGCCAGTAGTATAAGGATGGCGGGGAAACTGTTTTTT. It yields the protein CASSIRMAGKLFF. This chain uses TRBV19 with TRBJ1-4; the D is unclear. Trimming left V 2 bases short and J 11 bases short, with 12 bases between. Germline-derived CDR1 and CDR2 are LNHDA and SQIVND (reference sequence). This CDR3 region has 13 residues. The full variable domain, in which reference TRBV19 and TRBJ1-4 provide the parts outside the CDR3, is DGGITQSPKYLFRKEGQNVTLSCEQNLNHDAMYWYRQDPGQGLRLIYYSQIVNDFQKGDIAEGYSVSREKKESFPLTVTSAQKNPTAFYLCASSIRMAGKLFFGSGTQLSVL.

The chain uses TRBV27 and TRBJ2-1; 13 positions match TRBD2. This CDR3 is built from 17 residues. Germline V gene sequence: CDR1 MNHEY, CDR2 SMNVEV (reference sequence). The V gene end was trimmed by 4 bases and the J gene end by 1 base; junction bases not matched to a gene: 4. DNA for the CDR3: TGTGCCAGCAGTTCCCGACTAGCGGGAGGATCCTACAATGAGCAGTTCTTC. Protein: CASSSRLAGGSYNEQFF.

This rearrangement joins TRBV25-1 to TRBJ2-7, with TRBD1 matching over 9 bases. After removal of 5 bases from V and 1 base from J, the junction contained 6 bases not matched to a gene. The CDR3 has 15 residues. Germline V gene sequence: CDR1 MGHDK, CDR2 SYGVNS. The CDR3 DNA reads as TGTGCCAGCAGTCTAGCCGGGACAGGGTCCTACGAGCAGTACTTC. Its protein is CASSLAGTGSYEQYF.

This clone came up once. The chain recombines TRBV27 with TRBJ2-4; 7 nucleotides line up with TRBD1. V lost 5 bases to trimming and J lost 4 bases; unmatched junction nucleotides: 11. The CDR3 totals 16 residues. Germline loops: CDR1 MNHEY, CDR2 SMNVEV (reference sequence). In DNA form, the CDR3 reads TGTGCCAGCAGTGACAGGGTAGGGGGCCTGAAAAACATTCAGTACTTC. It specifies CASSDRVGGLKNIQYF.

This clone came up once. The chain uses TRBV10-3 and TRBJ2-1, with 14 bases matching TRBD2. Germline V CDR1 and CDR2: ENHRY, SYGVKD. V dropped 4 bases and J dropped 6; count of bases not matched to a gene: 2. The CDR3 totals 15 residues. Here the CDR3 DNA reads TGTGCCATCAGTGGCGGGACTAGCGGGAGCAATGAGCAGTTCTTC. Amino acids: CAISGGTSGSNEQFF.

V and J are TRBV21-1 and TRBJ2-3; the D segment call TRBD2 is taken from the table without a DNA check. TRBV21-1 corresponds to a pseudogene. CDR3 length: 14 amino acids. The CDR3 protein is CASSKRDLTDTQYF. The CDR3 DNA follows: TGTGCCAGCAGCAAGAGGGACTTAACAGATACGCAGTATTTT.

The DNA for the CDR3 is TGTGCCACCAGCAGAGATGAGATCAGACTAGCGGGAAGGGAGCAGTACTTC. Protein product: CATSRDEIRLAGREQYF. V usage is TRBV15 and J usage is TRBJ2-7; 11 nucleotides line up with TRBD2. CDR3 length: 17 amino acids. From germline, CDR1 is LNHNV and CDR2 YYDKDF (reference sequence). With V trimmed by 0 bases and J by 7 bases, 11 bases remained unmatched.

CDR3 in amino acids: CASSQGSEKLFF. CDR3 coding DNA: TGTGCCAGCAGCCAGGGTAGTGAAAAACTGTTTTTT. The rearrangement joins TRBV7-9 to TRBJ1-4; possibly TRBD1 for D (5 bases). CDR3 size: 12 residues. The germline V gene encodes CDR1 SEHNR and CDR2 FQNEAQ (reference sequence). Trimming stripped 5 bases from V and 7 bases from J, with 8 bases between.

V and J are TRBV6-2 or TRBV6-3 and TRBJ2-7; D gene unclear. Germline loops: CDR1 MNHEY, CDR2 SVGEGT. This CDR3 region has 14 residues. The ends were cut back, 1 base at V and 2 bases at J, with 9 bases in the middle. CDR3 loop: CASSYFGGTYEQYF. CDR3 bases: TGTGCCAGCAGTTACTTCGGCGGAACCTACGAGCAGTACTTC.

The chain has TRBV5-1 and TRBJ1-1, with D tentatively TRBD1 (6 bases). Germline loops: CDR1 SGHRS, CDR2 YFSETQ. The length of the CDR3 is 15 residues. The V gene lost 4 bases and the J gene lost 1 base, with 14 bases spanning the gap. The CDR3 is CASSGTGSRNTEAFF. CDR3 DNA sequence: TGCGCCAGCAGCGGAACAGGGAGCAGGAACACTGAAGCTTTCTTT.

In its sample, this clone ranks as medium-sized. This chain uses TRBV10-1 with TRBJ1-2; no clear D gene. The CDR3 consists of 15 residues. Between the trimmed V and J ends, which lost 6 bases and 5 bases, there was a span of 19 bases. Germline CDR1 reads WNHNN; CDR2 reads SYGVQD (reference sequence). CDR3 protein: CASRGARLGGYGYTF. The CDR3 DNA reads as TGCGCCAGCAGGGGAGCAAGACTAGGAGGGTATGGCTACACCTTC.

A single count supports this clone. The chain joins TRBV20-1 to TRBJ2-1; TRBD2 matches 12 bases. Germline V lookup: CDR1 DFQATT, CDR2 SNEGSKA (reference sequence). CDR3 length equals 16 residues. After removal of 3 bases from V and 3 bases from J, the junction contained 6 bases not matched to a gene. CDR3 coding DNA: TGCAGTGCTAGTCGCGCGGGACTAGCGGGCTACAATGAGCAGTTCTTC. Translated, it gives CSASRAGLAGYNEQFF.

The chain uses TRBV27 and TRBJ2-7, with no clear D. There are 15 residues in the CDR3. The V end was cut by 1 base, the J end by 2 bases, with 12 bases between. The germline gives CDR1 MNHEY, CDR2 SMNVEV (reference sequence). The CDR3 spells CASSLLARPPYEQYF. CDR3 DNA sequence: TGTGCCAGCAGTTTATTGGCTAGACCCCCCTACGAGCAGTACTTC.

To note about this clone: At one boundary the junction diverges from the germline segment, which might be a read error. The chain has TRBV7-7 and TRBJ2-1; 7 bases fit TRBD1. Per the germline V gene, CDR1 is SSHAT and CDR2 is FNYEAQ (reference sequence). CDR3 length equals 15 residues. CDR3 DNA: TGTGCTAGCAGCTTAGACAGACAGGGTAACAATGAGCAGTTCTTC. It translates to CASSLDRQGNNEQFF.

The J gene is TRBJ2-1, the V gene TRBV11-2; possibly TRBD2 for D (6 bases). V gave up 8 bases and J gave up 2 bases, with 10 bases separating them. Germline V gene sequence: CDR1 SGHAT, CDR2 FQNNGV. This CDR3 is built from 13 residues. CDR3 region: CASSPGAYNEQFF. CDR3 nucleotides: TGTGCCAGCTCCCCGGGGGCCTACAATGAGCAGTTCTTC.

This clone was observed a few times. The same CDR3 also results from other DNA sequences found in this sample. As DNA, the CDR3 is TGTGCCAGCAGCTTAGGGGCAGGATCTGGGGCCAACGTCCTGACTTTC. This sequence encodes CASSLGAGSGANVLTF. The rearrangement joins TRBV7-8 to TRBJ2-6; D uncertain. Between the trimmed V and J ends, which lost 1 base and 1 base, there was a span of 8 bases. Germline CDR1 is SGHVS and CDR2 is FQNEAQ. The CDR3 is made up of 16 amino acids.

The rearrangement uses TRBV18 and TRBJ1-5; 7 bases line up with TRBD1. This CDR3 has 15 residues. Germline V lookup: CDR1 KGHSH, CDR2 LQKENI. V lost 1 base and J lost 9; bases outside the gene matches: 9. DNA of the CDR3: TGTGCCAGCTCACCACAACAGGGGACGGGGTCGCCCCAGCATTTT. Translating gives CASSPQQGTGSPQHF.

The chain has TRBV7-9 and TRBJ1-1; the match to TRBD1 covers 9 bases. V lost 6 bases to trimming and J lost 6 bases; unmatched junction nucleotides: 8. This CDR3 has 14 amino acids. Germline V gene sequence: CDR1 SEHNR, CDR2 FQNEAQ (reference sequence). CDR3 DNA: TGTGCCAGCAGTTCACCGGGACAGGGCTCTGAAGCTTTCTTT. The encoded protein is CASSSPGQGSEAFF.

J is TRBJ2-1 and V is TRBV4-2; D is uncertain. The germline V gene has CDR1 LGHNA and CDR2 YNFKEQ. The V and J ends lost 2 bases and 5 bases respectively, with 16 bases between them. This CDR3 region has 16 residues. The CDR3 sequence is CASSQNAVPPDNEQFF. As DNA, the CDR3 is TGTGCCAGCAGCCAAAATGCCGTCCCCCCGGACAATGAGCAGTTCTTC.

This clone was seen more than once but under ten times. The chain links TRBV5-1 to TRBJ2-1, with TRBD2 matching over 10 bases. Germline CDR1 and CDR2: SGHRS and YFSETQ. With 4 bases clipped from V and 4 bases from J, the junction kept 5 bases outside the gene matches. The CDR3 is 15 amino acids. The CDR3 DNA follows: TGCGCCAGCAGCAACGGACTAGCGGAATACAATGAGCAGTTCTTC. It codes for CASSNGLAEYNEQFF. Filled out from reference TRBV5-1 and TRBJ2-1, the complete variable domain reads KAGVTQTPRYLIKTRGQQVTLSCSPISGHRSVSWYQQTPGQGLQFLFEYFSETQRNKGNFPGRFSGRQFSNSRSEMNVSTLELGDSALYLCASSNGLAEYNEQFFGPGTRLTVL.

About this clone: Other DNA sequences in this sample translate to the same CDR3. The chain combines TRBV12-3 or TRBV12-4 with TRBJ1-2; D is perhaps TRBD1 (5 bases). There are 13 residues in the CDR3. V was pared by 2 bases and J by 7 bases, with 11 bases between. This CDR3 reads CASSLFQGSGYTF. The CDR3 DNA sequence: TGTGCCAGCAGTTTATTCCAGGGAAGTGGCTACACCTTC.

The rearrangement uses TRBV30 and TRBJ1-5; TRBD1 agrees at 9 bases. Trimming removed 0 bases from V and 5 bases from J; junction bases left unmatched: 5. The germline gives CDR1 GTSNPN, CDR2 SVGIG (reference sequence). The CDR3 length is 15 residues. This CDR3 reads CAWSVQGAGDQPQHF. In DNA, the CDR3 is TGTGCCTGGAGTGTACAGGGGGCAGGCGATCAGCCCCAGCATTTT. Looking up the rest from reference TRBV30 and TRBJ1-5 gives the full variable domain: SQTIHQWPATLVQPVGSPLSLECTVEGTSNPNLYWYRQAAGRGLQLLFYSVGIGQISSEVPQNLSASRPQDRQFILSSKKLLLSDSGFYLCAWSVQGAGDQPQHFGDGTRLSIL.

This clone was detected a few times. Other DNA variants within this sample encode the same CDR3. The chain carries TRBV30 and TRBJ1-1, with 9 bases lining up with TRBD1. The CDR3 is made up of 14 amino acids. The V and J ends lost 0 bases and 4 bases, in that order; junction bases with no gene match: 3. CDR1 and CDR2 from the germline V gene are GTSNPN and SVGIG (reference sequence). CDR3 loop: CAWSVGQGTTEAFF. Here the CDR3 DNA reads TGTGCCTGGAGTGTGGGACAGGGAACCACTGAAGCTTTCTTT.

The chain joins TRBV28 to TRBJ2-3; a weak D match, TRBD2 (6 bases). Germline V gene data show CDR1 as MDHEN and CDR2 as SYDVKM. Trimming removed 6 bases from V and 4 bases from J, with 14 bases in between. The length of the CDR3 is 14 residues. The DNA of the CDR3 is TGTGCCAGCAGCCTACGGGGGAAAGCAGATACGCAGTATTTT. Translated, it gives CASSLRGKADTQYF.

V is TRBV28 and J is TRBJ1-5; TRBD1 agrees at 7 bases. This CDR3 is 16 amino acids long. Trimming cost V 2 bases and J 4 bases; bases outside gene matches: 8. From germline, CDR1 is MDHEN and CDR2 SYDVKM. The CDR3 DNA sequence: TGTGCCAGCAGTTTACCCCAGACAGGGCAGAATCAGCCCCAGCATTTT. This codes for CASSLPQTGQNQPQHF.

The V and J genes are TRBV2 and TRBJ2-1, with TRBD2 matching over 11 bases. The trim removed 4 bases at V and 6 bases at J, leaving 5 bases unmatched. The germline gives CDR1 SNHLY, CDR2 FYNNEI. This CDR3 contains 15 residues. The chain's CDR3 is CASSVLTSGSNEQFF. In DNA form, the CDR3 reads TGTGCCAGCAGTGTACTAACTAGCGGGAGCAATGAGCAGTTCTTC.